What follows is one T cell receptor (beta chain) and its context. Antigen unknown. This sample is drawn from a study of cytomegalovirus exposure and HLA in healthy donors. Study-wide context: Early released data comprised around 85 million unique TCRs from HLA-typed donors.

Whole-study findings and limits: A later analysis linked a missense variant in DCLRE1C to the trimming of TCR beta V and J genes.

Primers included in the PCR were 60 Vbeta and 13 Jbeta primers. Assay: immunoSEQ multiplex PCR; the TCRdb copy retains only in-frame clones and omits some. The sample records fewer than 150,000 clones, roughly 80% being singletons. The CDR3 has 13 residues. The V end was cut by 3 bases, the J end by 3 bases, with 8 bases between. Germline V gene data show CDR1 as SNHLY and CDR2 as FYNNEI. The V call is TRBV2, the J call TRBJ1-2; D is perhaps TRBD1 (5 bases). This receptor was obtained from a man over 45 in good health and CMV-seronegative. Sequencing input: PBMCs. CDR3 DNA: TGTGCCAGCAGTGAGGGGACTTACTATGGCTACACCTTC. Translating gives CASSEGTYYGYTF.